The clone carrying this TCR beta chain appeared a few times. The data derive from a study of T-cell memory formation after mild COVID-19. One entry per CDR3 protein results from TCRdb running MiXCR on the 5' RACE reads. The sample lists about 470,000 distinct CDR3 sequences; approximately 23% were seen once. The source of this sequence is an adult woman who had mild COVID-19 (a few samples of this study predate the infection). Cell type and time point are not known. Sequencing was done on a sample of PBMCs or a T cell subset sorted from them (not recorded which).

As DNA, the CDR3 is TGTGCCAGCAGGGGGACACCCACCGGGGCCCAGCATTTT. It specifies CASRGTPTGAQHF. The chain carries TRBV27 and TRBJ1-5, with TRBD1 as a possible D gene (6 bases). Trimming pared 6 bases from V and 11 bases from J, leaving 17 bases between. Germline CDR1 is MNHEY and CDR2 is SMNVEV (reference sequence). The CDR3 consists of 13 residues.